This passage covers 20 T cell receptor beta chains from one sample sequenced in a study of T-cell memory formation after mild COVID-19. TCRdb re-called the 5' RACE reads with MiXCR, one entry per CDR3 protein. This sample yields a few hundred thousand distinct CDR3 sequences, of which around 15% are seen a single time; roughly a fifth belongs to the top ten. Sequencing was carried out using PBMCs or a T cell subset sorted from them (not recorded which). These receptors were collected from a young man who had mild COVID-19 (a few samples of this study predate the infection). Cell type and time point are not known.

As regards this clonotype: At one end, the junction sequence differs from germline, possibly due to a read error. The genes are TRBV7-4 and TRBJ1-5, with 8 bases aligning to TRBD1. This CDR3 has 16 amino acids. Per the germline V gene, CDR1 is SGHVT and CDR2 is SQSDAQ. CDR3 protein: CAGSFPRGLLSQPKHF. As DNA, the CDR3 is TGTGCCGGCAGCTTTCCCAGGGGGCTCTTGAGTCAGCCCAAGCATTTT.

The chain uses TRBV6-2 or TRBV6-3 and TRBJ1-1; D not certain. V lost 4 bases and J lost 5, with 17 bases in between. The CDR3 consists of 15 residues. Germline V gene data show CDR1 as MNHEY and CDR2 as SVGEGT. The CDR3 coding sequence is TGTGCCAGCAGTTCCCATCGAGGCCCTGGGACTGAAGCTTTCTTT. Protein sequence: CASSSHRGPGTEAFF.

This clonotype was seen a single time. V gene TRBV6-5 combines with J gene TRBJ1-1; D may be TRBD1 (6 bases). This CDR3 spans 15 amino acids. Germline V gene data show CDR1 as MNHEY and CDR2 as SVGAGI. V was shortened by 4 bases and J by 4 bases, with 16 bases between the two germline ends. Written as DNA, the CDR3 is TGTGCCAGCAGTTCGGGGGCGGGGTTTTCCACTGAAGCTTTCTTT. It specifies CASSSGAGFSTEAFF.

This clonotype was counted only a few times. The chain combines TRBV4-1 with TRBJ2-1, with D perhaps TRBD1 (6 bases). The germline V and J ends were trimmed by 2 bases and 4 bases, with 12 bases remaining between them. This CDR3 is built from 15 residues. The V gene's germline CDR1 is MGHRA and CDR2 YSYEKL. In nucleotides, the CDR3 is TGCGCCAGCAGCCAACCCGAGCAGGGGTACAATGAGCAGTTCTTC. Amino acids: CASSQPEQGYNEQFF.

Many counts were recorded for this clonotype. In DNA, the CDR3 is TGTGCCAGCAGCTTAGACTGGAAGCAAGAGACCCAGTACTTC. Translated, it gives CASSLDWKQETQYF. The chain combines TRBV7-6 with TRBJ2-5, with D hard to call. Germline V lookup: CDR1 SGHVS, CDR2 FNYEAQ. Between the trimmed V and J ends, which lost 1 base and 2 bases, there was a span of 8 bases. CDR3 length: 14 residues.

This clonotype was detected a few times. The chain carries TRBV4-1 and TRBJ2-3, with 7 bases that match TRBD1. CDR1 is MGHRA and CDR2 is YSYEKL in the germline V gene. The V gene end was trimmed by 0 bases and the J gene end by 3 bases; junction bases not matched to a gene: 6. The CDR3 loop spans 16 amino acids. The CDR3, as DNA: TGCGCCAGCAGCCAAGAAACAGGGGTCTCAACAGATACGCAGTATTTT. It is translated as CASSQETGVSTDTQYF.

In this sample, this clonotype turned up a few times. The chain is built from TRBV10-3 and TRBJ2-7; D is possibly TRBD1 (7 bases). CDR1 ENHRY and CDR2 SYGVKD come from the germline V gene. The CDR3 length is 14 residues. V dropped 2 bases and J dropped 3 bases, with 11 bases sitting between them. The DNA for the CDR3 is TGTGCCATCAGTGAGCCGGGGGACAGCTACGAGCAGTACTTC. Encoded protein: CAISEPGDSYEQYF.

The chain recombines TRBV10-2 with TRBJ2-1; 11 positions agree with TRBD2. The germline CDR1 and CDR2 sequences are WSHSY and SAAADI. J was trimmed by 7 bases and V by 9 bases; bases with no gene match: 8. CDR3 length: 14 residues. DNA of the CDR3: TGCGCCAGTCGAACTAGCGGGGGTCAGAATGAGCAGTTCTTC. Protein sequence: CASRTSGGQNEQFF.

This clonotype turned up a few times. This CDR3 is CASSFGTGIGNTIYF. The DNA of the CDR3 is TGTGCCAGCAGTTTTGGGACAGGGATCGGAAACACCATATATTTT. The genes are TRBV12-3 or TRBV12-4 and TRBJ1-3; 9 bases are shared with TRBD1. The CDR3 has 15 amino acids. J lost 4 bases, V lost 3 bases, and 4 bases had no gene match.

The sample holds one count of this clonotype. V and J are TRBV27 and TRBJ2-7, with D unclear. Per the germline V gene, CDR1 is MNHEY and CDR2 is SMNVEV (reference sequence). Trimming removed 3 bases from V and 4 bases from J, with 10 bases in between. The CDR3 sequence is 13 residues long. CDR3: CASSFWVGYEQYV. CDR3 bases: TGTGCCAGCAGTTTTTGGGTGGGGTACGAGCAGTACGTC.

The chain joins TRBV19 to TRBJ1-5; D remains unclear. Trimming stripped 5 bases from V and 5 bases from J, with 7 bases between. Germline V gene data show CDR1 as LNHDA and CDR2 as SQIVND (reference sequence). The CDR3 consists of 12 residues. Written as DNA, the CDR3 is TGTGCCAGTAGTGAGGTTGATCAGCCCCAGCATTTT. Protein: CASSEVDQPQHF.

This clonotype was seen a few times. One end of the junction does not line up with germline, which may come from a read error. V usage is TRBV7-9 and J usage is TRBJ1-5; maybe TRBD1 (5 bases). Germline CDR1 and CDR2: SEHNR and FQNEAQ (reference sequence). The CDR3 length is 13 residues. This chain's CDR3 is CAGRFDSSQPQHF. CDR3 coding DNA: TGTGCCGGCAGGTTCGACAGCAGTCAGCCCCAGCATTTT.

This clonotype was seen more than once but under ten times. V gene TRBV9 combines with J gene TRBJ2-5; no definite D call. The germline V gene encodes CDR1 SGDLS and CDR2 YYNGEE. V lost 0 bases and J lost 5, with 8 bases in between. CDR3 length equals 13 residues. CDR3 residues: CASSVGDLETQYF. The CDR3 DNA sequence: TGTGCCAGCAGCGTAGGGGATTTGGAGACCCAGTACTTC. The full variable domain, its missing parts supplied by reference TRBV9 and TRBJ2-5, is DSGVTQTPKHLITATGQRVTLRCSPRSGDLSVYWYQQSLDQGLQFLIQYYNGEERAKGNILERFSAQQFPDLHSELNLSSLELGDSALYFCASSVGDLETQYFGPGTRLLVL.

This clonotype was recorded a few times. This chain's CDR3 is CNPGWPQHF. DNA of the CDR3: TGCAACCCGGGATGGCCCCAGCATTTT. The chain carries TRBV29-1 and TRBJ1-5; no clear D. The CDR3 runs to 9 residues. Germline V gene lookup returns CDR1 SQVTM and CDR2 ANQGSEA.

This clonotype is labeled medium-sized (0.01 to 0.1%). J is TRBJ1-1 and V is TRBV2, with 7 nucleotides matching TRBD1. Trimming cost V 5 bases and J 2 bases; bases outside gene matches: 5. The CDR3 runs 14 residues. Per germline, CDR1 SNHLY and CDR2 FYNNEI. The CDR3 here is CASSLRQGNTEAFF. The CDR3 DNA sequence: TGTGCCAGCAGTCTCAGACAGGGAAACACTGAAGCTTTCTTT.

This chain links TRBV7-9 with TRBJ2-7; unclear D gene. CDR1 SEHNR and CDR2 FQNEAQ come from the germline V gene (reference sequence). V dropped 5 bases and J dropped 4 bases, with 12 bases sitting between them. CDR3 length: 13 residues. CDR3 residues: CASSPSAEYEQYV. The CDR3 nucleotides read TGTGCCAGCAGCCCATCGGCGGAATACGAGCAGTACGTC.

The chain carries TRBV7-8 and TRBJ1-4; the D gene is possibly TRBD1 (5 bases). V lost 0 bases and J 7 bases, leaving 15 bases between the germline ends. This CDR3 has 16 amino acids. CDR1 SGHVS and CDR2 FQNEAQ come from the germline V gene. CDR3 sequence: CASSLARRGGGEKLFF. The CDR3 bases are TGTGCCAGCAGCTTAGCGCGGAGGGGAGGAGGTGAAAAACTGTTTTTT.

This clonotype was counted many times. V gene TRBV6-5 combines with J gene TRBJ1-1; D is perhaps TRBD1 (5 bases). Germline-derived CDR1 and CDR2 are MNHEY and SVGAGI. The length of the CDR3 is 13 residues. V dropped 2 bases and J dropped 1 base, with 5 bases sitting between them. CDR3 sequence (DNA): TGTGCCAGCAGTTACGACAGGAACACTGAAGCTTTCTTT. Its translation is CASSYDRNTEAFF.

The genes are TRBV27 and TRBJ1-6, with D possibly TRBD1 on 5 matching bases. V dropped 3 bases and J dropped 9 bases, with 12 bases sitting between them. Germline V gives CDR1 MNHEY, CDR2 SMNVEV (reference sequence). This CDR3 has 14 residues. The CDR3 nucleotides read TGTGCCAGCAGTTTGTTAGGGGCCGGTTCACCCCTCCACTTT. This translates into CASSLLGAGSPLHF.

J is TRBJ1-2 and V is TRBV4-1, with a weak D call TRBD1 (6 bases). V lost 0 bases to trimming and J lost 5 bases, with 19 bases between them. CDR3 length: 17 residues. From germline, CDR1 is MGHRA and CDR2 YSYEKL. In DNA, the CDR3 is TGCGCCAGCAGCCAAGATCCCCGGGCAGGGGTTAGGTATGGCTACACCTTC. This translates into CASSQDPRAGVRYGYTF.